This T cell receptor beta chain was recorded in a study of CXCR3-negative and CXCR3-positive naive CD8 T cells (dated by TCRdb to the late 2010s). For the study in its entirety: In total, 130 million to 150 million TRB reads were obtained, or roughly 1.5 +/- 0.3 million reads per library. For the TRBV-TRBJ cluster analysis, the naive subsets came from 5 or 6 donors, while the memory cells came from 3 donors. Diversity and physicochemical repertoire analyses covered about a dozen donors pooled from two independent experiments.

The paper's findings and limits, for the study overall: Both naive subsets had comparably high repertoire diversity, while memory CD8+ T cells had much lower repertoire diversity. Within the same donor, TRBV-TRBJ usage looked similar between naive CXCR3-negative and CXCR3-positive cells, but memory cells had distinct patterns. Because CXCR3 expression was partially decreased after cryopreservation, freshly isolated PBMCs were used for most assays. Surface CD5, linked to self-reactivity in mice, was comparable between naive subsets; TCR interaction strength was therefore also inferred from TRB CDR3 physicochemical properties. Compared with CXCR3-negative naive cells, CXCR3-positive naive cells had TRB CDR3s with higher hydrophobicity (lower Kidera factor 4), lower energy, and higher strength and volume indices.

Each CD8+ T cell subset was flow-sorted in triplicate, and around 300,000 cells per subset were placed directly into RLT lysis buffer. To keep memory contaminants out, a stringent definition of naive CD8+ T cells was applied: CD45RO-CCR7+CD27+CD95-. Peripheral blood mononuclear cells were isolated from buffy coats using standard density gradient centrifugation. A FACSAria III was used to flow-sort naive CXCR3-negative and CXCR3-positive CD8+ T cells. An RNeasy Mini Kit was used to extract total RNA from the sorted cells. As for this clonotype: What this receptor recognizes is not known.

Reads for this sample came from a NextSeq 550. The Human TCR Profiling Kit (MiLaboratory) was used to make UMI-labeled 5' RACE TRB cDNA libraries. The full amount of extracted RNA was used for cDNA synthesis, and the full amount of resulting cDNA was used for PCR amplification. Libraries were prepared in parallel using an identical number of PCR cycles. Per the authors' processing: With a requirement of at least two reads per UMI, MIGEC and MiXCR extracted about 50,000 +/- 10,000 unique UMI-labeled TRB cDNA molecules per library. On average, each library contained approximately 40,000 +/- 10,000 functional in-frame TRB CDR3 nucleotide clonotypes without stop codons. After downsampling to 5000 UMI-labeled TRB molecules per sample, diversity metrics, including normalized Shannon-Wiener and Chao1, were computed in VDJtools. VDJtools was used to calculate clonotype-size-weighted physicochemical properties of the central five CDR3 residues, namely interaction energy, strength, volume and Kidera factor 4. Through TCRdb reprocessing, the reads give one entry per CDR3 protein sequence; DNA is omitted. Clone size and V and J calls follow TCRdb, not the original study. The sample's own table lists some 140,000 distinct CDR3 sequences. About 0.44% of the sample lies in the top ten.

The TCR was taken from a human donor in good health. Some clones in this sample may be carry-over from other donors' samples. The material sequenced was naive CXCR3+ CD8+ T cells from blood. The cell subset or site label, as the study defines it: CD45RO-CCR7+CD27+CD95- naive CD8+ T cells expressing CXCR3 (TNR3+).

The CDR3 amino acid sequence is: CASSQEPGGPNEQFF. This chain joins TRBV4-1 to TRBJ2-1; the D call of TRBD2 rests on TCRdb alone, since no DNA is present to check it. CDR1 and CDR2 were assigned from the germline V gene as MGHRA and YSYEKL. The CDR3 measures 15 amino acids from cysteine to phenylalanine. Only the protein sequence is given.